This record covers a single TCR beta chain. Clones were read by immunoSEQ multiplex PCR, and TCRdb kept only the in-frame ones, dropping some. The sample carries about 310,000 clones, approximately 85% recorded once. The sample belongs to a study of blood T cell repertoires in COVID-19. Study background: COVID-19 samples from acute and convalescent phases originated in the United States, Italy and Spain. In each case, the material was cDNA or gDNA derived from T cells, B-cell-depleted T cells, or PBMCs.

Clinical history reported by participants formed the basis on which cohorts were assigned. The CDR3 loop spans 17 amino acids. Trimming took 6 bases from V and 2 from J; bases not matched to a gene: 12. Germline V gene sequence: CDR1 SGDLS, CDR2 YYNGEE. V and J are TRBV9 and TRBJ2-3; TRBD2 matches 10 bases. Material: PBMCs or T cells enriched from blood (not recorded which). The source is a man younger than 40 who had recovered from COVID-19. The CDR3 DNA reads TGTGCCAGCACCCGCTCGGGTAGCGGGGGGCACACAGATACGCAGTATTTT. Its protein is CASTRSGSGGHTDTQYF.